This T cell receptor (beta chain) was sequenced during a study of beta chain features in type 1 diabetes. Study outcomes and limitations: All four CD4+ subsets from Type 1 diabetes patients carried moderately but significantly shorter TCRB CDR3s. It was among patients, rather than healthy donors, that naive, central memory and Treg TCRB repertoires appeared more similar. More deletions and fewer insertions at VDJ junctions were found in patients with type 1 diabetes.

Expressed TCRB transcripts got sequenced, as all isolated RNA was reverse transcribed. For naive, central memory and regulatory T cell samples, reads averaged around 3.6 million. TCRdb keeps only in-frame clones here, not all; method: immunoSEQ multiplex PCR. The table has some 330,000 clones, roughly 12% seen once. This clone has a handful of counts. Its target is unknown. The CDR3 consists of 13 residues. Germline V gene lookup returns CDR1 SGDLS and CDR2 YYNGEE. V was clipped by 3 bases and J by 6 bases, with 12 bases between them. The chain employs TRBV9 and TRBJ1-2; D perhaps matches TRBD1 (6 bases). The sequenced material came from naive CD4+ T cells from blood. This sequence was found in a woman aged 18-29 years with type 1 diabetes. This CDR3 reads CASSDPQGHGYTF. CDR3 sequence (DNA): TGTGCCAGCAGCGACCCTCAGGGGCATGGCTACACCTTC.